This T cell receptor (beta chain) stems from a study of shared clonotypes between healthy human individuals. In regard to this clone: Its specificity is unknown.

Findings of the study overall: Expectations were that clonotype sharing among donors would be affected by sequencing depth.

The CDR3 extends over 15 amino acids. Germline CDR1 and CDR2: SSHAT and FNYEAQ (reference sequence). V gave up 1 base and J gave up 1 base, with 10 bases separating them. The replicate PCRs on unsorted PBMC were given about 300 ng DNA, which is 25,000 to 30,000 T cell genomes. TCRdb keeps only in-frame clones here, not all; method: immunoSEQ multiplex PCR. The table has fewer than 500,000 clones, around 79% seen once. The TCR comes from a woman in her 40s in good health. Some clones in this sample may be carry-over from other donors' samples. Sequenced material: PBMCs. This chain uses TRBV7-7 with TRBJ2-5; a possible D gene is TRBD1 (6 bases). The CDR3 sequence is CASSLVRGAQETQYF. The CDR3 region has the DNA TGTGCCAGCAGCTTAGTCAGGGGTGCCCAAGAGACCCAGTACTTC.